Shown below are 23 T cell receptor beta chains from a single sample sequenced in a study of blood T cells in healthy people across ages. The second PCR ran about 6 to 12 cycles with a sample-barcoded 5' primer and J-beta primers. TCRdb independently ran MiXCR on the 5' RACE reads; one entry per CDR3 protein. The table has fewer than 950,000 distinct CDR3 sequences, 50% to 65% seen once; the top ten hold about 42%. The sequenced material came from blood. The receptors stem from a man older than 75 in good health.

This clonotype was counted only a few times. The V and J genes are TRBV27 and TRBJ2-7, with 7 bases matching TRBD1. V shed 3 bases, J shed 2 bases, and the junction held 4 bases outside the gene matches. Germline V CDR1 and CDR2: MNHEY, SMNVEV (reference sequence). CDR3 length: 14 amino acids. The CDR3 protein is CASSFRGRPYEQYF. CDR3 nucleotide sequence: TGTGCCAGCAGTTTTAGGGGGCGCCCCTACGAGCAGTACTTC.

The chain uses TRBV30 and TRBJ2-2, with 7 positions matching TRBD1. The CDR3 extends over 14 amino acids. V shed 3 bases, J shed 4 bases, and the junction held 5 bases outside the gene matches. Germline CDR1 is GTSNPN and CDR2 is SVGIG (reference sequence). This CDR3 is CAWSRDRVTGELFF. The DNA for the CDR3 is TGTGCCTGGAGCCGGGACAGAGTCACCGGGGAGCTGTTTTTT.

The chain is built from TRBV5-1 and TRBJ2-1; the D call may be TRBD1 or TRBD2 (5 bases each). The CDR3 covers 15 residues. Germline V CDR1 and CDR2: SGHRS, YFSETQ. Trimming removed 0 bases at V and 7 bases at J, with 14 bases between. CDR3 bases: TGCGCCAGCAGCTTGGCCCCCGGGACCCAGAATGAGCAGTTCTTC. It codes for CASSLAPGTQNEQFF.

The chain joins TRBV20-1 to TRBJ1-1; 8 bases are shared with TRBD1. V was pared by 4 bases and J by 1 base, with 5 bases of the junction left unmatched. The CDR3 consists of 14 residues. Germline-derived CDR1 and CDR2 are DFQATT and SNEGSKA (reference sequence). Here the CDR3 DNA reads TGCAGTGCTAAACGACAGGGGAGGAACACTGAAGCTTTCTTT. Translating it yields CSAKRQGRNTEAFF.

The chain combines TRBV15 with TRBJ1-6; possibly TRBD1 for D (5 bases). There are 14 residues in the CDR3. Trimming took off 1 base at V and 10 bases at J, with 11 bases between the two ends. Germline CDR1 is LNHNV and CDR2 is YYDKDF (reference sequence). The CDR3 sequence: CATSRGDTGSPLHF. The CDR3 coding sequence is TGTGCCACCAGCAGAGGAGACACAGGATCACCCCTCCACTTT.

The genes are TRBV29-1 and TRBJ1-2; D perhaps matches TRBD1 (5 bases). Looked up from germline, CDR1 is SQVTM and CDR2 is ANQGSEA. V was pared by 8 bases and J by 5 bases, with 24 bases between. The CDR3 runs to 15 residues. The DNA of the CDR3 is TGCAGCTCCCGGGTATGGGGGGGGTCTAGGTATGGCTACACCTTC. It yields the protein CSSRVWGGSRYGYTF.

The chain recombines TRBV6-1 with TRBJ1-6, with D tentatively TRBD1 (5 bases). V lost 8 bases, J lost 7 bases, and 15 bases lay in between. CDR1 is MNHNS, CDR2 SASEGT, per germline. This CDR3 spans 14 amino acids. The CDR3 reads CASFPDRGNSPLHF. The CDR3 DNA reads as TGTGCCAGCTTCCCCGACAGAGGAAATTCACCCCTCCACTTT.

The chain joins TRBV7-6 to TRBJ2-1; D may match TRBD1 or TRBD2 (5 bases each). Germline V gene lookup returns CDR1 SGHVS and CDR2 FNYEAQ. The CDR3 is made up of 17 amino acids. V shed 5 bases and J shed 0 bases, with 17 bases lying between them. This CDR3 is CASSPYTDTSSYNEQFF. The CDR3 DNA reads TGTGCCAGCAGCCCCTATACGGACACTAGCTCCTACAATGAGCAGTTCTTC.

The gene calls are TRBV2 and TRBJ2-5, with D tentatively TRBD1 (6 bases). The CDR3 loop spans 14 amino acids. V lost 8 bases and J 0 bases, leaving 13 bases between the germline ends. The V gene's germline CDR1 is SNHLY and CDR2 FYNNEI. This CDR3 reads CASPPDSDQETQYF. CDR3 DNA: TGTGCCAGCCCCCCGGACAGCGACCAAGAGACCCAGTACTTC.

This chain joins TRBV6-1 and TRBJ2-5; D is ambiguous. The CDR3 has 15 amino acids. The V and J ends lost 4 bases and 7 bases respectively, with 19 bases between them. Germline CDR1 reads MNHNS; CDR2 reads SASEGT. The DNA for the CDR3 is TGTGCCAGCAGTGGGGAAGAGGCCAGGTTTGGGACCCAGTACTTC. Protein sequence: CASSGEEARFGTQYF.

This clonotype was detected once. J is TRBJ1-6 and V is TRBV5-5, with D possibly being TRBD1 (6 bases). Trimming removed 7 bases at V and 8 bases at J, with 16 bases between. Germline V gene sequence: CDR1 SGHKS, CDR2 YYEKEE (reference sequence). The CDR3 extends over 14 amino acids. CDR3 bases: TGTGCCAGCCGACTAGACAGGCCCGATTCACCCCTCCACTTT. Translating it yields CASRLDRPDSPLHF.

This sequence joins TRBV10-3 and TRBJ2-1; TRBD2 matches 8 bases. Unmatched junction bases numbered 8, after V lost 4 bases and J lost 6 bases. CDR3 length: 15 amino acids. Germline V gene lookup returns CDR1 ENHRY and CDR2 SYGVKD. CDR3 loop: CAISGASGSANEQFF. DNA for the CDR3: TGTGCCATCAGTGGGGCCAGCGGGAGCGCCAATGAGCAGTTCTTC.

The CDR3 sequence is CASSLFEGAVYGYTF. DNA for the CDR3: TGTGCCAGCAGCCTTTTCGAGGGAGCGGTTTATGGCTACACCTTC. This rearrangement joins TRBV7-8 to TRBJ1-2; D is uncertain. This CDR3 contains 15 residues. The germline V and J ends were trimmed by 5 bases and 5 bases, with 18 bases remaining between them. From germline, CDR1 is SGHVS and CDR2 FQNEAQ.

This clonotype was recorded a few times. The chain has TRBV6-6 and TRBJ1-6; the D is unclear. The CDR3 is 16 residues long. The germline V gene encodes CDR1 MNHNY and CDR2 SVGAGI (reference sequence). V shed 10 bases and J shed 6 bases, with 22 bases lying between them. Here the CDR3 DNA reads TGTGCCACCAACGGCCCGGGGATCGATGGTAATTCACCCCTCCACTTT. The encoded protein is CATNGPGIDGNSPLHF.

Note on this clonotype: The junction does not match germline at one end; this may be a read error. The chain combines TRBV12-3 or TRBV12-4 with TRBJ2-1, with D possibly being TRBD2 (6 bases). This CDR3 spans 15 amino acids. The CDR3 here is CVSTRLGGSYNEQFF. DNA for the CDR3: TGTGTCAGCACTCGACTGGGGGGCTCCTACAATGAGCAGTTCTTC.

In this sample, this clonotype turned up many times. The chain couples TRBV29-1 to TRBJ2-7; TRBD2 matches 8 bases. V lost 4 bases and J lost 4; bases outside the gene matches: 3. The CDR3 is 12 amino acids. Germline loops: CDR1 SQVTM, CDR2 ANQGSEA. CDR3 DNA sequence: TGCAGCGTTGGCTCGGGAGGGTACGAGCAGTACTTC. Amino acids: CSVGSGGYEQYF.

The J gene is TRBJ2-1, the V gene TRBV28; possibly TRBD2 for D (6 bases). This CDR3 contains 14 residues. Germline V gene lookup returns CDR1 MDHEN and CDR2 SYDVKM. V was trimmed by 3 bases and J by 9 bases, leaving 15 bases between them. The CDR3 DNA follows: TGTGCCAGCAGTTTGACTAGTCCGAATCGTGAGCAGTTCTTC. It codes for CASSLTSPNREQFF.

This chain uses TRBV2 with TRBJ2-7, with 11 bases identical to TRBD2. Germline CDR1 reads SNHLY; CDR2 reads FYNNEI. CDR3 length: 14 residues. The junction had 4 bases not matched to a gene; V was cut back by 5 bases and J by 4 bases. The CDR3 DNA follows: TGTGCCAGCAGTACTAGCGGGAGTCCGTACGAGCAGTACTTC. Protein sequence: CASSTSGSPYEQYF.

This clonotype was counted between two and nine times. CDR3 DNA: TGTGCCAGCAGTACAAGGGACAGCTCCTACGAGCAGTACTTC. Translation: CASSTRDSSYEQYF. The V call is TRBV9, the J call TRBJ2-7; 7 nucleotides align to TRBD1. Germline trimming cut 5 bases from V and 0 bases from J; bases unmatched to any gene: 5. The V gene's germline CDR1 is SGDLS and CDR2 YYNGEE. CDR3 length: 14 residues. The complete variable domain, with remaining parts taken from reference TRBV9 and TRBJ2-7, reads DSGVTQTPKHLITATGQRVTLRCSPRSGDLSVYWYQQSLDQGLQFLIQYYNGEERAKGNILERFSAQQFPDLHSELNLSSLELGDSALYFCASSTRDSSYEQYFGPGTRLTVT.

The chain couples TRBV27 to TRBJ2-1, with 16 bases lining up with TRBD2. The CDR3 has 17 amino acids. CDR1 and CDR2 (germline): MNHEY, SMNVEV (reference sequence). J gave up 9 bases and V 4 bases, and 9 bases lay outside the gene matches. The DNA of the CDR3 is TGTGCCAGCAGTTCCCCGGGACTAGCGGGAGGGCCCGGTGAGCAGTTCTTC. Protein product: CASSSPGLAGGPGEQFF.

This clonotype was detected only a few times. The chain carries TRBV18 and TRBJ2-4, with 8 bases lining up with TRBD1. The CDR3 runs to 15 residues. With V trimmed by 2 bases and J by 11 bases, 11 bases remained unmatched. CDR1 and CDR2 from the germline V gene are KGHSH and LQKENI. The CDR3 sequence is CASSPARDRTGVQYF. CDR3 sequence (DNA): TGTGCCAGCTCACCAGCACGGGACAGGACCGGTGTTCAGTACTTC.

This chain connects TRBV20-1 to TRBJ2-2; maybe TRBD1 (5 bases). The germline V and J ends were trimmed by 3 bases and 0 bases, with 11 bases remaining between them. The CDR3 spans 15 residues. Germline CDR1 is DFQATT and CDR2 is SNEGSKA (reference sequence). CDR3 protein: CSARLDNANTGELFF. CDR3 bases: TGCAGTGCTAGGCTGGACAACGCGAACACCGGGGAGCTGTTTTTT.

The V call is TRBV27, the J call TRBJ2-7; 7 nucleotides match TRBD1. This CDR3 comprises 15 residues. CDR1 and CDR2 (germline): MNHEY, SMNVEV (reference sequence). Unmatched junction bases numbered 14, after V lost 8 bases and J lost 4 bases. CDR3 bases: TGTGCCAGCCGCTTGGGACAGCCGTCGCGGTACGAGCAGTACTTC. It specifies CASRLGQPSRYEQYF.